A selection of T cell receptor beta chains follows, all from one sample in a study of cytomegalovirus exposure and HLA in healthy donors. Repertoires were generated with immunoSEQ multiplex PCR, while TCRdb's copy carries only in-frame clones and drops some. The sample lists some 80,000 clones, around 77% seen once, with 3% to 3.5% in the top ten. Sequencing input: PBMCs. All receptors come from a man in his forties or fifties in good health and CMV-seronegative. Each CDR3 is given with its conserved first and last residue. Each record gives: V gene, D gene, J gene, clone size, CDR3 protein, CDR3 DNA. The D gene is left open where the match is weak. Only part of the rows carry a size: once, few, many, or a class if the clone is expanded.

>TRBV5-4|.|TRBJ1-2|once
CASSFGGGGSGYTF
TGTGCCAGCAGCTTTGGGGGTGGGGGGAGTGGCTACACCTTC
>TRBV5-4|.|TRBJ1-6|.
CASSLDSLSPLHF
TGTGCCAGCAGCTTGGACAGCCTTTCACCCCTCCACTTT
>TRBV29-1|.|TRBJ1-1|once
CSVEVNRAAEAFF
TGCAGCGTTGAAGTTAACAGGGCGGCTGAAGCTTTCTTT
>TRBV6-5|.|TRBJ2-3|medium-sized
CASRGSGDTQYF
TGTGCCAGCAGGGGGAGTGGAGATACGCAGTATTTT
>TRBV19|.|TRBJ1-5|.
CASSSTSGSNQPQHF
TGTGCCAGTAGCTCAACGTCCGGGTCCAATCAGCCCCAGCATTTT
>TRBV27|TRBD2|TRBJ2-3|.
CASSPDRLAGKWDTQYF
TGTGCCAGCAGTCCAGATCGACTAGCGGGGAAGTGGGATACGCAGTATTTT
>TRBV4-1|.|TRBJ2-7|.
CASSQVAGRTGAYEQYF
TGCGCCAGCAGCCAAGTGGCAGGGAGGACAGGAGCCTACGAGCAGTACTTC
>TRBV7-9|TRBD1|TRBJ2-6|few
CASSAGGPLGANVLTF
TGTGCCAGCAGCGCAGGGGGACCCCTTGGGGCCAACGTCCTGACTTTC
>TRBV7-3|TRBD1|TRBJ2-1|.
CASSLTDRGRYNEQFF
TGTGCCAGCAGCTTAACCGACAGGGGCAGGTACAATGAGCAGTTCTTC
>TRBV27|TRBD1|TRBJ2-7|.
CASSSPGTASYEQYF
TGTGCCAGCAGTTCCCCCGGGACAGCCTCCTACGAGCAGTACTTC
>TRBV5-6|.|TRBJ2-5|.
CASSFGRGQETQYF
TGTGCCAGCAGCTTTGGCAGGGGCCAAGAGACCCAGTACTTC
>TRBV10-2|.|TRBJ1-1|.
CASSLMNTEAFF
TGCGCCAGCAGTCTTATGAACACTGAAGCTTTCTTT
>TRBV6-6|.|TRBJ2-1|.
CASSRTLLRVNEQFF
TGTGCCAGCAGTCGGACACTTTTAAGGGTGAATGAGCAGTTCTTC
>TRBV27|TRBD1|TRBJ1-4|once
CASTSGTGAEKLFF
TGTGCCAGCACATCCGGGACAGGGGCTGAAAAACTGTTTTTT
>TRBV9|.|TRBJ2-1|.
CASSEGTRDTEQFF
TGTGCCAGCAGCGAGGGAACCAGGGACACTGAGCAGTTCTTC
>TRBV27|TRBD1|TRBJ1-4|once
CASSSRQGRDAEKLFF
TGTGCCAGCAGTTCCCGACAGGGGAGGGATGCTGAAAAACTGTTTTTT
>TRBV7-2|.|TRBJ2-2|.
CASSQATTQPGELFF
TGTGCCAGCAGCCAGGCGACTACCCAGCCCGGGGAGCTGTTTTTT
>TRBV5-4|.|TRBJ2-6|.
CASSLGGAGANVLTF
TGTGCCAGCAGCTTGGGGGGGGCTGGGGCCAACGTCCTGACTTTC
>TRBV13|TRBD1|TRBJ1-3|.
CASSERGTGYRNTIYF
TGTGCCAGCAGCGAAAGGGGGACAGGCTATAGGAACACCATATATTTT
>TRBV2|TRBD1|TRBJ1-4|.
CASGRTGLSNEKLFF
TGTGCCAGCGGACGGACAGGGCTGTCTAATGAAAAACTGTTTTTT
>TRBV5-1|TRBD2|TRBJ2-3|.
CASSLLAGGGPDTQYF
TGCGCCAGCAGCTTGTTGGCGGGGGGGGGCCCAGATACGCAGTATTTT
>TRBV29-1|TRBD2|TRBJ2-3|.
CSVVLAGAADTQYF
TGCAGCGTTGTTCTAGCGGGGGCGGCGGATACGCAGTATTTT
>TRBV27|TRBD1|TRBJ1-5|.
CASSTGQGRANQPQHF
TGTGCCAGCAGTACTGGACAGGGGAGGGCCAATCAGCCCCAGCATTTT
>TRBV5-4|.|TRBJ1-2|.
CASSLGFLRSPNYGYTF
TGTGCCAGCAGCTTGGGGTTTCTACGATCGCCGAACTATGGCTACACCTTC
>TRBV4-1|.|TRBJ1-2|.
CASSQDSGNYGYTF
TGCGCCAGCAGCCAAGATTCGGGGAACTATGGCTACACCTTC
>TRBV5-5|.|TRBJ2-4|.
CASSSSVGFGKNIQYF
TGTGCCAGCAGCTCCTCCGTCGGTTTTGGCAAAAACATTCAGTACTTC
>TRBV5-4|TRBD1|TRBJ2-3|.
CASSPPGQGSDTQYF
TGTGCCAGCAGCCCCCCGGGACAGGGTTCAGATACGCAGTATTTT
>TRBV27|TRBD2|TRBJ2-3|once
CASGMDLGGTSLADTQYF
TGTGCCAGCGGAATGGACCTGGGCGGGACTAGTCTCGCAGATACGCAGTATTTT
>TRBV7-9|.|TRBJ1-3|once
CASSLVRERNTIYF
TGTGCCAGCAGCTTAGTACGGGAGAGAAACACCATATATTTT
>TRBV11-1|TRBD1|TRBJ2-1|.
CASSSSTGTGYNEQFF
TGTGCCAGCAGCTCCTCGACCGGGACAGGCTACAATGAGCAGTTCTTC
>TRBV7-9|.|TRBJ2-3|.
CASMAGLIDTQYF
TGTGCCAGCATGGCGGGGCTGATCGATACGCAGTATTTT
>TRBV6-1|TRBD1|TRBJ2-7|.
CASQRTGGYEQYF
TGTGCCAGCCAAAGGACAGGGGGCTACGAGCAGTACTTC
>TRBV9|TRBD1|TRBJ1-1|few
CASSVGGTGANTEAFF
TGTGCCAGCAGCGTAGGAGGGACAGGAGCGAACACTGAAGCTTTCTTT
>TRBV10-3|.|TRBJ1-1|.
CAISEGGREAFF
TGTGCCATCAGTGAGGGTGGGCGCGAAGCTTTCTTT
>TRBV19|.|TRBJ1-5|.
CASLSQPQHF
TGTGCCAGTCTATCTCAGCCCCAGCATTTT
>TRBV25-1|TRBD1|TRBJ2-2|.
CASSVSWGQGGTGELFF
TGTGCCAGCAGTGTGTCCTGGGGACAGGGGGGCACCGGGGAGCTGTTTTTT
>TRBV6-1|.|TRBJ1-2|.
CASSLDRQDGYTF
TGTGCCAGCAGCCTCGACAGGCAGGATGGCTACACCTTC
>TRBV30|TRBD1|TRBJ1-4|.
CAWRRDRAPLGVGEKLFF
TGTGCCTGGAGGCGGGACAGGGCCCCCCTGGGAGTAGGAGAAAAACTGTTTTTT
>TRBV18|.|TRBJ2-3|few
CASSLREDTQYF
TGTGCCAGCTCACTCCGCGAAGATACGCAGTATTTT
>TRBV11-3|TRBD2|TRBJ2-5|.
CASSPRTSGNQETQYF
TGTGCCAGCAGCCCTCGGACTAGCGGGAATCAGGAGACCCAGTACTTC
>TRBV4-3|TRBD1|TRBJ2-1|.
CASSQETGGYNEQFF
TGCGCCAGCAGCCAAGAGACAGGGGGCTACAATGAGCAGTTCTTC
>TRBV7-8|.|TRBJ2-2|.
CASSLVPRGRTGELFF
TGTGCCAGCAGCTTAGTCCCCAGGGGGAGGACCGGGGAGCTGTTTTTT
>TRBV30|.|TRBJ1-1|once
CAWSSLRGGWSNTEAFF
TGTGCCTGGAGTTCACTTCGGGGGGGCTGGTCGAACACTGAAGCTTTCTTT
>TRBV6-5|TRBD1|TRBJ1-5|.
CASSPTGDQPQHF
TGTGCCAGCAGCCCGACAGGGGATCAGCCCCAGCATTTT
>TRBV6-1|.|TRBJ1-2|.
CASTLIDIDYGYTF
TGTGCCTCTACCTTGATAGATATCGACTATGGCTACACCTTC
>TRBV7-2|TRBD1|TRBJ2-3|.
CASSLVGGQGASRDTQYF
TGTGCCAGCAGCTTAGTAGGGGGACAGGGGGCGTCAAGAGATACGCAGTATTTT
>TRBV6-5|.|TRBJ1-5|.
CASSAGTLNQPQHF
TGTGCCAGCAGTGCCGGGACACTGAATCAGCCCCAGCATTTT
>TRBV9|TRBD2|TRBJ2-3|few
CASSSGEFTDTQYF
TGTGCCAGCAGTAGCGGGGAGTTCACAGATACGCAGTATTTT
>TRBV30|.|TRBJ2-5|.
CAWSGGLQETQYF
TGTGCCTGGAGTGGGGGACTTCAAGAGACCCAGTACTTC
>TRBV7-2|.|TRBJ2-5|.
CASSLRRGQETQYF
TGTGCCAGCAGTTTGAGAAGGGGGCAAGAGACCCAGTACTTC
>TRBV2|.|TRBJ1-1|.
CASATDMNTEAFF
TGTGCCAGCGCGACAGACATGAACACTGAAGCTTTCTTT
>TRBV2|.|TRBJ1-6|once
CASSEGVGRGSPLHF
TGTGCCAGCAGTGAAGGGGTGGGTCGGGGTTCACCCCTCCACTTT
>TRBV5-4|.|TRBJ2-1|.
CASSLGSYNEQFF
TGTGCCAGCAGCTTGGGCAGCTACAATGAGCAGTTCTTC
>TRBV7-9|TRBD1|TRBJ2-7|.
CASNPGTGGLYF
TGTGCCAGCAACCCCGGGACAGGGGGCCTGTACTTC
>TRBV5-6|TRBD1|TRBJ1-1|.
CASSFATGEGTEAFF
TGTGCCAGCAGCTTCGCTACAGGGGAAGGCACTGAAGCTTTCTTT
>TRBV29-1|.|TRBJ1-1|.
CSVGTQPLDTEAFF
TGCAGCGTTGGAACACAGCCGCTGGACACTGAAGCTTTCTTT
>TRBV28|.|TRBJ2-5|.
CASRTGVQETQYF
TGTGCCAGCAGAACGGGGGTTCAAGAGACCCAGTACTTC
>TRBV4-3|TRBD1|TRBJ1-6|.
CASSHDAGRQGGSPLHF
TGCGCCAGCAGCCACGACGCGGGGAGACAGGGGGGATCACCCCTCCACTTT
>TRBV5-1|TRBD2|TRBJ2-5|.
CASIRTLAGAGETQYF
TGCGCCAGCATCCGAACCTTAGCGGGGGCCGGGGAGACCCAGTACTTC
>TRBV5-1|.|TRBJ1-3|.
CASSLGGRGQSFSGNTIYF
TGCGCCAGCAGCTTAGGCGGCAGGGGCCAATCTTTCTCTGGAAACACCATATATTTT